Below, one TCR beta chain is given with its context. Its antigen remains unidentified. Base qualities were left out, and no much larger clone turns up one base away. Looking up the germline V gene yields CDR1 SGHDT and CDR2 YYEEEE. Trimmed from V: 2 bases; trimmed from J: 0 bases; junction bases lacking a gene match: 5. The CDR3 sequence holds 17 residues, the cysteine and phenylalanine included. Just the 51-base CDR3 DNA is kept, in frame starting at base 1. This specimen's time point label, interpreted: cells obtained before transplantation from donor or recipient. CD3+CD4+ and CD3+CD8+ populations were FACS-sorted from unstimulated pre-transplant donor and recipient cells taken from spleen or lymph nodes. This specimen comes from a study of graft-versus-host responses after intestinal transplantation (dated by TCRdb to the early 2020s). With respect to the entire study: The transplants that recipients received were multivisceral, liver-intestinal, or isolated intestinal. All recipients received anti-thymocyte globulin induction followed by maintenance tacrolimus and steroids for approximately 3 years. Bulk TCR-beta CDR3 sequencing was used to track graft-versus-host and host-versus-graft alloreactive T cell clones in the graft, circulation and bone marrow after intestinal transplantation. Alloreactive clones were identified by sequencing pre-transplant mixed lymphocyte reaction products and comparing them with unstimulated pre-transplant donor and recipient T cells. Of the 20 to 25 intestinal transplant recipients enrolled in the cohort, one of whom was a retransplant, a few patients without pretransplant specimens were excluded. A peak of at least 4% donor T cells among recipient peripheral blood mononuclear cells was the definition used for donor T cell macrochimerism. Instead of going to the commercial service, samples from a few later patients were sequenced in-house on an Illumina MiSeq and processed with MiXCR. Points the paper makes about the study in general: In the allografts of patients with donor T cell macrochimerism, GvH to HvG T cell clonal ratios were high. The relatively low number and heterogeneity of intestinal transplant patients limited the conclusions. GvH clones were detected in recipient bone marrow, and some of these GvH clones were observed earlier in ileal mucosa or blood, consistent with an intestinal mucosal origin. Peak levels of circulating GvH clones were associated with declines in HvG clones early after transplant.

Libraries were made using the immunoSEQ multiplex PCR assay. For most patients, genomic DNA was isolated using the Qiagen DNeasy Blood and Tissue Kit and was shipped frozen to Adaptive Biotechnologies for TCR sequencing. For most patients, genomic DNA was subjected to high-throughput TCR-beta CDR3 sequencing by Adaptive Biotechnologies. On the study's bioinformatics: Adaptive's ImmunoSEQ software supplied the TCR sequencing data for around 19 patients, while MiXCR and VDJtools were used to process three other patients. CD4 versus CD8 sorting errors were corrected by removing sequences found in both subsets at a frequency ratio below 5:1. CDR3 nucleotide sequences shared between donor and recipient were removed because the origin of such sequences could not be assigned. To be classed as alloreactive, a clone needed at least 2-fold expansion over unstimulated cells and a minimum CFSE-low frequency of 0.002% (template counts) or 0.001% (read counts). Clones detected in sequenced pre-transplant spleen, lymph node, or MLR CFSE-low populations of the donor or recipient were defined as mappable. The cumulative frequency of alloreactive clones was calculated as a percentage of all sequences, weighted by copy number. Drawn from immuneACCESS, this table holds only the in-frame rearrangements with V and J called that TCRdb kept. Clones are partly lost; checked studies trace under half to an unresolved V gene and leave the rest unexplained. Clone size and the V and J calls come from that table; the DNA yielded D and trimming. Here the sample has under 90,000 clones; 90% occur a single time. About 4% of the sample is taken by the ten largest.

The sequences come from unstimulated CD8+ T cells sorted from spleen or lymph node cells, collected before transplant. This TCR was sampled from a human donor who was the organ donor for an intestinal transplant. Recombination connected TRBV5-6 to TRBJ2-1, with 10 bases in between that match TRBD2. The nucleotide sequence is TGTGCCAGCAGCTTAAAAGCGGGGGGGAGCTCCTACAATGAGCAGTTCTTC. This sequence encodes CASSLKAGGSSYNEQFF.